This T cell receptor beta chain appears in the sequencing data of a study of blood T cell repertoires in COVID-19. Overall study context: Nucleic acid was either cDNA or gDNA, and it came from T cells, B-cell-depleted T cells, or PBMCs.

CDR1 and CDR2 (germline): MNHEY, SMNVEV (reference sequence). CDR3 length: 15 residues. V lost 5 bases and J 5 bases, leaving 18 bases between the germline ends. Sequencing used immunoSEQ multiplex PCR; TCRdb keeps in-frame clones, though not all of them. The table lists about 47,000 clones, around nine tenths of them singletons. Material: peripheral blood. The chain uses TRBV27 and TRBJ1-1, with a weak D call TRBD1 (6 bases). The source of this sequence is a human donor with active COVID-19. The donor label of this sample is uncertain. The CDR3 DNA is TGTGCCAGCAGTCTAGAGGTCGCAGGGGTAACTGAAGCTTTCTTT. This gives the protein CASSLEVAGVTEAFF.